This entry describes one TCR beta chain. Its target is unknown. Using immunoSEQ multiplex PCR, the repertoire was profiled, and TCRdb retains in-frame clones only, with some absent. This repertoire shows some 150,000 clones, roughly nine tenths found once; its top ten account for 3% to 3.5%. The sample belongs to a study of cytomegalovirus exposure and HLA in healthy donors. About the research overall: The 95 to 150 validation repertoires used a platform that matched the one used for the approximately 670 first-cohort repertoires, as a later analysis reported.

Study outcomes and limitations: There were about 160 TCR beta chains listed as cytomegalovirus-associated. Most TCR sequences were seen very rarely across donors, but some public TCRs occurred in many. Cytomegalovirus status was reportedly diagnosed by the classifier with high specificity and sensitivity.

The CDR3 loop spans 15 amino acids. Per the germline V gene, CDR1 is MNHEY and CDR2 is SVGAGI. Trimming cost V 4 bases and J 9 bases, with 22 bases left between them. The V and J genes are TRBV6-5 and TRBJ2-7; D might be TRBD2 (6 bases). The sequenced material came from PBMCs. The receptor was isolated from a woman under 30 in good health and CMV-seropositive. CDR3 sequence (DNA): TGTGCCAGCAGTTCTCTCGGGTTGGGCAGGGAGGTGCAGTACTTC. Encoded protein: CASSSLGLGREVQYF.